This T cell receptor (beta chain) comes out of a study of shared clonotypes between healthy human individuals. TCRdb's copy holds only in-frame clones and misses some; the assay was immunoSEQ multiplex PCR. This sample yields just over 2,000,000 clones, of which roughly 95% are seen a single time; roughly 0.13% belongs to the top ten. This receptor was obtained from a man aged 18 to 30 in good health. The sequenced sample consisted of naive CD4+ T cells sorted from blood. As for subset: CD45RA+ positively selected.

The DNA of the CDR3 is TGCGCCAGCAGCTTGCTTCAGGGGGACACCGGGGAGCTGTTTTTT. Encoded protein: CASSLLQGDTGELFF. The chain combines TRBV5-1 with TRBJ2-2, with 7 nucleotides matching TRBD1. Germline CDR1 SGHRS, CDR2 YFSETQ. CDR3 length: 15 residues. The trim removed 1 base at V and 3 bases at J, leaving 3 bases unmatched. Together with reference TRBV5-1 and TRBJ2-2, the CDR3 gives the full variable domain: KAGVTQTPRYLIKTRGQQVTLSCSPISGHRSVSWYQQTPGQGLQFLFEYFSETQRNKGNFPGRFSGRQFSNSRSEMNVSTLELGDSALYLCASSLLQGDTGELFFGEGSRLTVL.